The present entry profiles one T cell receptor (beta chain) with its context. Its matching antigen is unknown. The record originates from a study of shared clonotypes between healthy human individuals. As for the study in general: Aged between 18 and 49, the donors were a couple of women and a few men. Broader study findings: Generation of non-shared clonotypes was less probable than generation of clonotypes shared by all four donors.

CD45RO-negative, CCR7-positively selected cells formed the naive CD8 fraction, excluding terminally differentiated effector memory CD45RA+ cells. Donors, healthy HIV-negative adults, lacked recent acute infections or vaccinations. V lost 5 bases to trimming and J lost 5 bases; unmatched junction nucleotides: 9. The CDR3 has 17 amino acids. Germline V gene data show CDR1 as SGHVS and CDR2 as FNYEAQ. Several immunoSEQ plates received, in even portions, the genomic DNA of each subset. The repertoire was sequenced with immunoSEQ multiplex PCR; TCRdb's copy has only in-frame clones and lacks some. Among more than 600,000 clones listed, around 92% were seen once.

The V call is TRBV7-6, the J call TRBJ2-3; 14 nucleotides line up with TRBD2. The clonotype originates from a man aged 30 to 45 in good health. Sequencing was done on a sample of naive CD8+ T cells sorted from blood. The CDR3 reads CASSPTGLAGGLDTQYF. CDR3 sequence (DNA): TGTGCCAGCAGCCCTACTGGACTAGCGGGAGGTTTAGATACGCAGTATTTT.